This T cell receptor beta chain was sequenced in a study of blood T cells in healthy people across ages. A J-beta primer mix and a sample-barcoded 5' primer were used in a second PCR of about 6 to 12 cycles. TCRdb passed the 5' RACE reads through MiXCR, listing each CDR3 protein once. The data show fewer than 2,000,000 distinct CDR3 sequences, 34% seen once. Worth noting for this clonotype: The antigen is not known. One end of the junction is discordant with germline, which a read error may explain.

Study-wide points: Long-lived and aged donors differed, with more naive CD4+ cells and higher diversity in the long-lived.

Donor samples were obtained from healthy Caucasian individuals from Russia, aged about 6 to 95. Sequencing was carried out using blood. This receptor was obtained from a woman in her twenties or thirties in good health.

CDR3 in amino acids: CVSTRGGHGYTF. CDR3 bases: TGTGTCAGCACCAGAGGAGGGCATGGCTACACCTTC. This chain uses TRBV6-2 or TRBV6-3 with TRBJ1-2; D unclear. Germline V CDR1 and CDR2: MNHEY, SVGEGT. This CDR3 spans 12 amino acids.